Following are 10 T cell receptor beta chains from one sample sequenced in a study of technical replicates of blood from a handful of donors. The data were produced by immunoSEQ multiplex PCR, yet TCRdb's version contains in-frame clones alone and is incomplete. The sample has tens of thousands of clones; about 96% are singletons. Sequencing input: T cells isolated from PBMCs. The receptors shown here come from a human donor in good health.

This chain links TRBV2 with TRBJ1-3, with TRBD1 identical over 8 bases. This CDR3 is built from 16 residues. V gave up 6 bases and J gave up 2 bases; unmatched junction bases: 9. Per germline, CDR1 SNHLY and CDR2 FYNNEI. CDR3 bases: TGTGCCAGCAGCCAGGACAGGGACGTGGCTGGAAACACCATATATTTT. Encoded protein: CASSQDRDVAGNTIYF.

CDR3 nucleotide sequence: TGTGCCAGTAGTATGAGCGGCAATTCCAATCAGCCCCAGCATTTT. Translating it yields CASSMSGNSNQPQHF. V gene TRBV19 combines with J gene TRBJ1-5; unclear D gene. This CDR3 has 15 amino acids. V dropped 3 bases and J dropped 3 bases, with 12 bases sitting between them. The V gene's germline CDR1 is LNHDA and CDR2 SQIVND (reference sequence).

The chain joins TRBV7-3 to TRBJ1-1; no firm D call. V was pared by 3 bases and J by 1 base, with 6 bases between. From germline, CDR1 is SGHTA and CDR2 FQGTGA. The CDR3 runs 13 residues. CDR3 DNA: TGTGCCAGCAGCTTTGAGGAGAACACTGAAGCTTTCTTT. It yields the protein CASSFEENTEAFF.

This chain uses TRBV7-9 with TRBJ1-1, with 8 bases fitting TRBD1. This CDR3 spans 15 amino acids. Germline CDR1 and CDR2: SEHNR and FQNEAQ (reference sequence). Trimming cost V 5 bases and J 0 bases; bases outside gene matches: 5. CDR3 nucleotides: TGTGCCAGCAGCATACAGGGGGGGATGAACACTGAAGCTTTCTTT. It codes for CASSIQGGMNTEAFF.

The table lists this clone with a count of one. V and J are TRBV28 and TRBJ1-1; no clear D. Germline-derived CDR1 and CDR2 are MDHEN and SYDVKM. V was shortened by 2 bases and J by 3 bases, with 10 bases between the two germline ends. This CDR3 region has 14 residues. The CDR3 is CASSLIPDYTEAFF. CDR3 DNA: TGTGCCAGCAGTTTAATCCCAGACTACACTGAAGCTTTCTTT.

This chain uses TRBV10-3 with TRBJ1-1; TRBD1 aligns across 8 bases. The J segment lost 2 bases and the V segment lost 9 bases, leaving 5 bases of the junction unmatched. Germline CDR1 is ENHRY and CDR2 is SYGVKD. There are 13 residues in the CDR3. CDR3 loop: CAIQGARNTEAFF. CDR3 DNA sequence: TGTGCCATTCAGGGGGCGCGTAACACTGAAGCTTTCTTT.

The chain joins TRBV19 to TRBJ2-1; 10 bases are a match to TRBD1. The CDR3 contains 15 residues. The V gene's germline CDR1 is LNHDA and CDR2 SQIVND (reference sequence). J lost 3 bases, V lost 6 bases, and 5 bases had no gene match. The CDR3 DNA sequence: TGTGCCAGTAGAGCCGGGACAGGGGACTACAATGAGCAGTTCTTC. Its translation: CASRAGTGDYNEQFF.

The genes are TRBV19 and TRBJ1-6; 8 bases agree with TRBD1. The germline V gene has CDR1 LNHDA and CDR2 SQIVND (reference sequence). The CDR3 loop spans 15 amino acids. The V and J ends lost 7 bases and 8 bases, in that order; junction bases with no gene match: 10. In DNA, the CDR3 is TGTGCCAGTACGGACAGGGCGACTACGGATTCACCCCTCCACTTT. This gives the protein CASTDRATTDSPLHF.

The gene calls are TRBV12-5 and TRBJ2-7, with D hard to call. CDR3 length equals 10 residues. CDR1 is LGHNT and CDR2 is FRNRAP in the germline V gene. V was shortened by 7 bases and J by 3 bases, with 4 bases between the two germline ends. The CDR3: CASADYEQYF. CDR3 coding DNA: TGTGCTAGTGCAGACTACGAGCAGTACTTC.

V and J are TRBV10-3 and TRBJ1-1, with D tentatively TRBD1 (5 bases). V was trimmed by 10 bases and J by 4 bases, leaving 25 bases between them. The CDR3 is 16 residues long. Germline-derived CDR1 and CDR2 are ENHRY and SYGVKD. CDR3 loop: CATVKGDGTGGTEAFF. The CDR3, as DNA: TGTGCCACCGTAAAGGGTGATGGGACCGGGGGCACTGAAGCTTTCTTT.